The next 14 T cell receptor beta chains were all read from a single sample in a study of CD8+ T cells in alopecia areata. Extracted RNA was reverse transcribed, and the resulting cDNA served as sequencing template. Only in-frame clones appear in the TCRdb table, and some are missing; sequencing was by immunoSEQ multiplex PCR. The sample shows 70,000 to 95,000 clones, roughly 51% of them seen only once. The sample consisted of NKG2D-high CD8+ T cells sorted from blood. These receptors were collected from a human donor with alopecia areata.

This clone was recorded a few times. CDR3 nucleotides: TGTGCCAGCCCCAACCAGGGGCAGTACTTC. This sequence encodes CASPNQGQYF. This chain joins TRBV21-1 and TRBJ2-5; whether TRBD1, the table's D call, matches the DNA was not checked. TRBV21-1 constitutes a pseudogene. The length of the CDR3 is 10 residues.

This clone was seen more than once but under ten times. This chain links TRBV29-1 with TRBJ2-7; 7 bases fit TRBD2. Per the germline V gene, CDR1 is SQVTM and CDR2 is ANQGSEA. Trimming at V came to 6 bases and at J to 0 bases, leaving 5 bases not matched to a gene. The CDR3 has 13 residues. The chain's CDR3 is CSVLAVGSYEQYF. CDR3 nucleotide sequence: TGCAGCGTCCTAGCGGTTGGCTCCTACGAGCAGTACTTC.

This clone was counted between two and nine times. Other DNA sequences from this sample encode an identical CDR3 as well. The CDR3 nucleotides read TGCAGCGTTGAAGACTACGCCTCCTACGAGCAGTACTTC. Translation: CSVEDYASYEQYF. The rearrangement links TRBV29-1 to TRBJ2-7; D unresolved. The V gene lost 0 bases and the J gene lost 0 bases, with 6 bases spanning the gap. Germline V lookup: CDR1 SQVTM, CDR2 ANQGSEA. The CDR3 is 13 amino acids.

This clone was seen only a few times. This chain links TRBV27 with TRBJ2-1, with TRBD1 as a possible D gene (5 bases). The germline V gene encodes CDR1 MNHEY and CDR2 SMNVEV (reference sequence). Between the trimmed V and J ends, which lost 3 bases and 5 bases, there was a span of 8 bases. The CDR3 loop spans 13 amino acids. CDR3 in DNA: TGTGCCAGCAGTTTTGGGGCGGACAATGAGCAGTTCTTC. Its translation is CASSFGADNEQFF.

The chain couples TRBV14 to TRBJ2-3, with 7 bases fitting TRBD1. Germline CDR1 SGHDN, CDR2 FVKESK. CDR3 length: 17 residues. V shed 0 bases, J shed 2 bases, and the junction held 8 bases outside the gene matches. CDR3 bases: TGTGCCAGCAGCCAAGATCTTCAGGACAGGACCACAGATACGCAGTATTTT. It encodes CASSQDLQDRTTDTQYF.

This clone was seen only a few times. The chain employs TRBV11-2 and TRBJ2-7; perhaps TRBD2 as D (5 bases). This CDR3 region has 14 residues. CDR1 SGHAT and CDR2 FQNNGV come from the germline V gene. V was shortened by 3 bases and J by 3 bases, with 12 bases between the two germline ends. The CDR3 region has the DNA TGTGCCAGCAGCTTTTTCGGGAACAACTACGAGCAGTACTTC. Translation gives CASSFFGNNYEQYF.

The CDR3 nucleotides are TGTGCCAGCAGCGTAGGCAGGGCGGGGCACTACAATGAGCAGTTCTTC. Translated, it gives CASSVGRAGHYNEQFF. The chain is built from TRBV9 and TRBJ2-1; TRBD2 might be the D (6 bases). Trimming stripped 0 bases from V and 3 bases from J, with 13 bases between. CDR3 size: 16 residues. The V gene's germline CDR1 is SGDLS and CDR2 YYNGEE.

The V call is TRBV29-1, the J call TRBJ2-5, with D tentatively TRBD2 (6 bases). Between the trimmed V and J ends, which lost 6 bases and 5 bases, there was a span of 13 bases. In germline, CDR1 is SQVTM, CDR2 ANQGSEA. CDR3 length: 12 amino acids. The CDR3 sequence is CSVTSNDETQYF. CDR3 nucleotide sequence: TGCAGCGTGACTAGTAACGACGAGACCCAGTACTTC.

J is TRBJ1-5 and V is TRBV27; D may be TRBD1 (6 bases). This CDR3 has 14 residues. CDR1 is MNHEY, CDR2 SMNVEV, per germline (reference sequence). The V end lost 10 bases, the J end lost 0 bases, and 13 bases lay between the germline ends. CDR3 coding DNA: TGTGCCACCGGGGGGGGACATAGCAATCAGCCCCAGCATTTT. The encoded protein is CATGGGHSNQPQHF.

This CDR3 reads CSVDGVNYGYTF. The CDR3 coding sequence is TGCAGCGTTGACGGGGTTAACTATGGCTACACCTTC. The chain employs TRBV29-1 and TRBJ1-2; D not certain. V lost 3 bases and J 1 base, leaving 6 bases between the germline ends. CDR1 is SQVTM, CDR2 ANQGSEA, per germline. CDR3 length equals 12 residues.

This clone was detected only a few times. The genes are TRBV6-5 and TRBJ2-7; no clear D gene. Trimming pared 4 bases from V and 4 bases from J, leaving 5 bases between. The germline gives CDR1 MNHEY, CDR2 SVGAGI. The CDR3 loop spans 11 amino acids. This CDR3 reads CASSFGYEQYF. CDR3 coding DNA: TGTGCCAGCAGTTTTGGGTACGAGCAGTACTTC.

The V call is TRBV23-1, the J call TRBJ2-5, with 8 bases lining up with TRBD1. TRBV23-1 is an open reading frame whose function is uncertain. The length of the CDR3 is 18 residues. V lost 3 bases, J lost 0 bases, and 12 bases stayed unmatched. CDR3 loop: CASSHQHSGTGNQETQYF. The DNA for the CDR3 is TGCGCCAGCAGTCACCAGCACTCCGGGACAGGCAACCAAGAGACCCAGTACTTC.

Worth noting for this clone: Germline and junction disagree at one end, which may indicate a read error. This chain joins TRBV25-1 and TRBJ1-6; D remains ambiguous. The CDR3 covers 14 residues. Germline CDR1 MGHDK, CDR2 SYGVNS. In nucleotides, the CDR3 is TGTGCCAGCAGCCCTTCTATCTATAATTCGCCCCTCCACTTT. This sequence encodes CASSPSIYNSPLHF.

The table lists this clone with a few counts. The CDR3 DNA reads as TGCAGCGTTAAGCGGGAGGCTTCGTCCGGAGATACGCAGTATTTT. Translated, it gives CSVKREASSGDTQYF. The gene calls are TRBV29-1 and TRBJ2-3, with TRBD2 matching over 9 bases. Germline trimming cut 5 bases from V and 5 bases from J; bases unmatched to any gene: 11. The CDR3 has 15 residues. Germline CDR1 SQVTM, CDR2 ANQGSEA.